A single sample gave rise to the 17 T cell receptor beta chains below, sequenced in a study of CD8+CD57+ T cells in acquired aplastic anemia. Genomic DNA constituted the template upon which TCR beta VDJ and CDR3 profiling was performed. One entry per CDR3 protein, called by TCRdb with MiXCR from the reads. The table shows approximately 130,000 distinct CDR3 sequences, with approximately 41% occurring only once. Sequenced: sorted CD4+, CD8+, or CD8+CD57+ T cells (not recorded which) from PBMCs. The receptors were sampled from a human donor in good health, serving as a control.

This clonotype was seen at least ten times. This chain links TRBV5-5 with TRBJ2-7, with D hard to call. CDR3 length: 13 residues. V shed 4 bases and J shed 3 bases, with 11 bases lying between them. From germline, CDR1 is SGHKS and CDR2 YYEKEE (reference sequence). The CDR3 is CASSPRRNYEQYF. The CDR3 DNA is TGTGCCAGCAGCCCGAGACGGAACTACGAGCAGTACTTC. Full variable domain (remainder filled in from reference TRBV5-5 and TRBJ2-7): DAGVTQSPTHLIKTRGQQVTLRCSPISGHKSVSWYQQVLGQGPQFIFQYYEKEERGRGNFPDRFSARQFPNYSSELNVNALLLGDSALYLCASSPRRNYEQYFGPGTRLTVT.

In its sample, this clonotype was seen once. A much more abundant neighbour one base away suggests this may be a read error. The chain recombines TRBV11-2 with TRBJ2-7; 9 positions match TRBD2. CDR1 and CDR2 from the germline V gene are SGHAT and FQNNGV. This CDR3 contains 15 residues. The CDR3 bases are TGTGCCAGCAGCTTAGAGGGGACTAGCTCTTACGAGCAGTGCTTC. As protein: CASSLEGTSSYEQCF.

This clonotype was counted many times. V is TRBV5-1 and J is TRBJ2-3, with D unresolved. Germline CDR1 is SGHRS and CDR2 is YFSETQ. CDR3 size: 15 residues. Trimming removed 1 base from V and 1 base from J, with 10 bases in between. CDR3 bases: TGCGCCAGCAGCTTGAGTCCGACTCGCACAGATACGCAGTATTTT. As protein: CASSLSPTRTDTQYF.

This clonotype turned up a few times. A read error may explain this, as a much larger clone is one base away. The chain uses TRBV28 and TRBJ1-6; 8 bases agree with TRBD1. In germline, CDR1 is MDHEN, CDR2 SYDVKM. The CDR3 contains 13 residues. Here the CDR3 DNA reads TGTGCCAGCAGTTTGACAGGGGTTTCACCCCCCCACTTT. This gives the protein CASSLTGVSPPHF.

As to this clonotype: Sequence at one end of the junction differs from germline and may be a read error. The genes are TRBV15 and TRBJ1-4, with D perhaps matching TRBD1 (5 bases). This CDR3 is built from 12 residues. The germline V gene encodes CDR1 LNHNV and CDR2 YYDKDF (reference sequence). For the CDR3, the DNA is TGTGCCACCAGGAGAGGGGTTGAGAAACTGTTTTTT. Protein: CATRRGVEKLFF.

This clonotype was seen a few times. A much larger clone differs from this one at a single base, so this may be a read error. CDR3 coding DNA: TGTGCCAGCAGCTTAGGCCGGACAGCGGACGGGCAGTACTTC. It yields the protein CASSLGRTADGQYF. This chain joins TRBV7-9 and TRBJ2-7, with D tentatively TRBD1 (6 bases). Trimming shortened V by 1 base and J by 9 bases, and 16 bases separated the two germline ends. The germline V gene encodes CDR1 SEHNR and CDR2 FQNEAQ (reference sequence). The CDR3 consists of 14 residues.

The chain employs TRBV30 and TRBJ1-1; TRBD1 agrees at 9 bases. With 2 bases clipped from V and 5 bases from J, the junction kept 9 bases outside the gene matches. Germline lookup yields CDR1 GTSNPN and CDR2 SVGIG (reference sequence). The length of the CDR3 is 15 residues. The DNA for the CDR3 is TGTGCCTGGAGTAAGAATCACAGGGGGCCTACTGAAGCTTTCTTT. Translating it yields CAWSKNHRGPTEAFF.

The CDR3 loop is CSARGGRNSNQPQHF. The CDR3 DNA reads TGCAGTGCTAGAGGGGGACGGAATAGCAATCAGCCCCAGCATTTT. The chain recombines TRBV20-1 with TRBJ1-5, with D perhaps matching TRBD1 (5 bases). The CDR3 loop spans 15 amino acids. Germline loops: CDR1 DFQATT, CDR2 SNEGSKA (reference sequence). The germline V and J ends were trimmed by 1 base and 0 bases, with 10 bases remaining between them.

Concerning this clonotype: Given a much more abundant clone one base away, this may be a read error. The chain carries TRBV12-3 or TRBV12-4 and TRBJ2-7, with a weak D call TRBD2 (5 bases). The CDR3 covers 15 residues. The DNA of the CDR3 is TGTGCCAGCAGCTTGGGAGAGCAATCATCCTACGGGCAGTACTTC. This codes for CASSLGEQSSYGQYF.

This chain links TRBV5-1 with TRBJ2-1; 14 bases are a match to TRBD2. With V trimmed by 5 bases and J by 5 bases, 15 bases remained unmatched. The CDR3 covers 19 residues. Germline CDR1 is SGHRS and CDR2 is YFSETQ. This CDR3 is CASSAEGLAGAFGNNEQFF. Here the CDR3 DNA reads TGCGCCAGCAGTGCTGAGGGACTAGCGGGAGCCTTTGGGAACAATGAGCAGTTCTTC.

The table lists this clonotype with many counts. The rearrangement joins TRBV27 to TRBJ1-6; 9 positions agree with TRBD1. Germline CDR1 is MNHEY and CDR2 is SMNVEV (reference sequence). The V gene end was trimmed by 3 bases and the J gene end by 8 bases; junction bases not matched to a gene: 2. The CDR3 extends over 14 amino acids. CDR3 in amino acids: CASSLTGGDSPLHF. In nucleotides, the CDR3 is TGTGCCAGCAGTTTGACAGGGGGAGATTCACCCCTCCACTTT.

Many counts were recorded for this clonotype. The chain combines TRBV2 with TRBJ2-5, with 7 nucleotides matching TRBD2. The germline V gene has CDR1 SNHLY and CDR2 FYNNEI. The CDR3 extends over 16 amino acids. The V segment lost 4 bases and the J segment 5 bases; nucleotides outside the gene matches: 13. Here the CDR3 DNA reads TGTGCCAGCAGTGGCAGACTAGCCCGAGTGGGGGAGACCCAGTACTTC. This gives the protein CASSGRLARVGETQYF. Together with reference TRBV2 and TRBJ2-5, the CDR3 gives the full variable domain: EPEVTQTPSHQVTQMGQEVILRCVPISNHLYFYWYRQILGQKVEFLVSFYNNEISEKSEIFDDQFSVERPDGSNFTLKIRSTKLEDSAMYFCASSGRLARVGETQYFGPGTRLLVL.

This clonotype was picked up many times. The CDR3 protein is CASSESLVGRQFF. In DNA, the CDR3 is TGCGCCAGCAGTGAGTCCCTAGTAGGTCGGCAGTTCTTC. V and J are TRBV10-1 and TRBJ2-1; no clear D gene. The CDR3 consists of 13 residues. Trimming pared 0 bases from V and 12 bases from J, leaving 12 bases between. Germline CDR1 reads WNHNN; CDR2 reads SYGVQD (reference sequence).

This clonotype was counted ten times or more. The V and J genes are TRBV6-1 and TRBJ1-4; possible D gene TRBD1, 5 bases. Germline assignment: CDR1 MNHNS and CDR2 SASEGT. V was clipped by 4 bases and J by 4 bases, with 16 bases between them. The CDR3 extends over 16 amino acids. CDR3 in amino acids: CASSVGLGVGNEKLFF. CDR3 coding DNA: TGTGCCAGCAGTGTGGGACTGGGAGTCGGTAATGAAAAACTGTTTTTT.

This clonotype was counted ten times or more. This likely comes from a read error, as the CDR3 has no conserved phenylalanine or tryptophan at its end. The rearrangement links TRBV2 to TRBJ2-5; tentative D call: TRBD1 (6 bases). This CDR3 contains 15 residues. With 4 bases removed from V and 1 base from J, the gap between germline ends came to 13 bases. Germline values: CDR1 SNHLY, CDR2 FYNNEI. CDR3 DNA sequence: TGTGCCAGCAGTGTAGGGGGAGCGGCCCAAGAGACCCAGTACCTC. Its translation is CASSVGGAAQETQYL.

This clonotype was counted ten times or more. The CDR3 region is CSARDASGGSTTEEQYF. The CDR3 region has the DNA TGCAGTGCTAGAGACGCTAGCGGGGGGTCTACTACTGAAGAGCAGTACTTC. The chain has TRBV20-1 and TRBJ2-7; 11 positions agree with TRBD2. Trimming at V came to 0 bases and at J to 7 bases, leaving 14 bases not matched to a gene. The germline gives CDR1 DFQATT, CDR2 SNEGSKA (reference sequence). The CDR3 runs 17 residues.

This chain connects TRBV11-1 to TRBJ2-1; 9 bases agree with TRBD1. CDR1 and CDR2 (germline): SGHAT, FQDESV (reference sequence). The junction had 11 bases not matched to a gene; V was cut back by 4 bases and J by 7 bases. This CDR3 contains 16 residues. The CDR3 loop reads CASSSDSGTGINEQFF. CDR3 nucleotides: TGTGCCAGCAGCTCCGACTCTGGGACAGGGATTAATGAGCAGTTCTTC.